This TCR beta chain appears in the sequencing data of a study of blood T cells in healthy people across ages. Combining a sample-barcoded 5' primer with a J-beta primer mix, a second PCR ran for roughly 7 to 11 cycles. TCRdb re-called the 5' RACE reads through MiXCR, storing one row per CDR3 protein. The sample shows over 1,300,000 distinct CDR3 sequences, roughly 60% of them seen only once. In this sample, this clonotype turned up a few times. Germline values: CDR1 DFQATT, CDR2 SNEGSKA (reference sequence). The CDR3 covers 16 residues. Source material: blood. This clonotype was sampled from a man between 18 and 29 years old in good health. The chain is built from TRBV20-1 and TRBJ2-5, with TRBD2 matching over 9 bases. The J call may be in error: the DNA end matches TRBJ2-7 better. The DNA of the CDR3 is TGCAGTGCTAAACCCGTGGCTAGCGGGAAAGGGGACGAGCAGTACTTC. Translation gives CSAKPVASGKGDEQYF.